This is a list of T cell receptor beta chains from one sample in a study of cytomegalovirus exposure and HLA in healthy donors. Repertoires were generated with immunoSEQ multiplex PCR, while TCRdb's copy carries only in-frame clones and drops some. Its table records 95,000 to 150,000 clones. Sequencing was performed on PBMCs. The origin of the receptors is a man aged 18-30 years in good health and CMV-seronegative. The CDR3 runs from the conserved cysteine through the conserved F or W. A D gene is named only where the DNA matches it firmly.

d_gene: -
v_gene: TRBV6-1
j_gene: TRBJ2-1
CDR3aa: CASSEARRRGDNEQFF
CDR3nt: TGTGCCAGCAGTGAAGCGCGTAGGCGAGGTGACAATGAGCAGTTCTTC

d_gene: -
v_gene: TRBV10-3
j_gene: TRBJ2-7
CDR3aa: CAIRDSQSYEQYF
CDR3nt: TGTGCCATCAGGGACAGTCAATCCTACGAGCAGTACTTC

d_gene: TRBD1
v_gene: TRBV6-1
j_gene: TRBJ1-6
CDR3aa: CASSEAPPGQSSYNSPLHF
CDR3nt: TGTGCCAGCAGTGAAGCACCTCCGGGACAGAGCTCCTATAATTCACCCCTCCACTTT

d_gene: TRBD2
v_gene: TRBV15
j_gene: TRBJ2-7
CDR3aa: CATSTGGTSGKSYEQYF
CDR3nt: TGTGCCACCAGCACGGGTGGGACTAGCGGGAAGTCCTACGAGCAGTACTTC

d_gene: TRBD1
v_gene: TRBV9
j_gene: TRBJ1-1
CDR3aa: CASSGTRGRNTEAFF
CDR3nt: TGTGCCAGCAGCGGTACCAGGGGGAGGAACACTGAAGCTTTCTTT

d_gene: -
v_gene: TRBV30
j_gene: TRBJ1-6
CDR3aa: CAWRTNSPLHF
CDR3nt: TGTGCCTGGAGAACAAATTCACCCCTCCACTTT

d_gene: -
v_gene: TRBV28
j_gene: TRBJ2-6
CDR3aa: CASSFRSGANVLTF
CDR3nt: TGTGCCAGCAGTTTCAGGTCTGGGGCCAACGTCCTGACTTTC

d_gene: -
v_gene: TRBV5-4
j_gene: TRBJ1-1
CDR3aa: CASRLPRDTEAFF
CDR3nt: TGTGCCAGCAGGCTGCCTCGGGACACTGAAGCTTTCTTT

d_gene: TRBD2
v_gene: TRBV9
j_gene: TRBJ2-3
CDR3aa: CASSVGSREDSTDTQYF
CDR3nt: TGTGCCAGCAGCGTAGGCTCGCGGGAGGACAGCACAGATACGCAGTATTTT

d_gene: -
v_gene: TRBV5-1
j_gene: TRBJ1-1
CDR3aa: CASSLGDLNTEAFF
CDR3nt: TGCGCCAGCAGCTTAGGGGACTTAAACACTGAAGCTTTCTTT

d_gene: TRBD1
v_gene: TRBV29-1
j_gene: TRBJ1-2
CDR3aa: CSGDRAPINYGYTF
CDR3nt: TGCAGCGGGGACAGGGCACCCATTAACTATGGCTACACCTTC

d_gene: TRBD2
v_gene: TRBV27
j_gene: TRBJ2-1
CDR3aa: CASSSQTSDNEQFF
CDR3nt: TGTGCCAGCAGTTCCCAGACTAGCGACAATGAGCAGTTCTTC

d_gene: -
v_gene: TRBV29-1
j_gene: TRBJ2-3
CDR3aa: CSALLGRGITDTQYF
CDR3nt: TGCAGCGCCCTACTAGGGCGGGGTATCACAGATACGCAGTATTTT

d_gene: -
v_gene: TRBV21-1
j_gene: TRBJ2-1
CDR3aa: CASSWGQWFF
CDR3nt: TGTGCCAGCAGCTGGGGGCAGTGGTTCTTC

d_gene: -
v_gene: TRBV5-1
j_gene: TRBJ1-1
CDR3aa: CASSLVVSSEAFF
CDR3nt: TGCGCCAGCAGCTTGGTGGTGAGCTCTGAAGCTTTCTTT

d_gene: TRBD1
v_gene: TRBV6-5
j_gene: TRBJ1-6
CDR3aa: CASTTGTGRSPLHF
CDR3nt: TGTGCCAGCACCACCGGGACAGGGCGTTCACCCCTCCACTTT

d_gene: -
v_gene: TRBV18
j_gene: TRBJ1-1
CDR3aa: CASSPPRGGGTEAFF
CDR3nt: TGTGCCAGCTCACCTCCCAGGGGAGGGGGCACTGAAGCTTTCTTT

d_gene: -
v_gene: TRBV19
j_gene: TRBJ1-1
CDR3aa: CASITRRGINTEAFF
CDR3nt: TGTGCCAGTATCACCCGGCGGGGAATAAACACTGAAGCTTTCTTT

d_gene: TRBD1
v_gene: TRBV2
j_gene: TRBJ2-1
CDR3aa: CASSRQGTRSYNEQFF
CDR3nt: TGTGCCAGCAGTCGACAGGGGACGAGGTCCTACAATGAGCAGTTCTTC

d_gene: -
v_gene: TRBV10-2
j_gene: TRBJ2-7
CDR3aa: CASWGASGPYEQYF
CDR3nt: TGCGCCAGCTGGGGTGCAAGCGGCCCCTACGAGCAGTACTTC

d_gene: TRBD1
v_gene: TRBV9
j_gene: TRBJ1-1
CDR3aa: CASSDTRDREAFF
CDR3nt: TGTGCCAGCAGCGATACCCGGGACAGGGAAGCTTTCTTT

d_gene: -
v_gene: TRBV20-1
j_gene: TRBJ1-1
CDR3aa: CSASSLFGTFF
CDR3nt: TGCAGTGCTAGTTCCTTGTTTGGCACTTTCTTT

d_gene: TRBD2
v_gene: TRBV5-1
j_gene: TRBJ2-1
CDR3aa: CASSSAGVPNNEQFF
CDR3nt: TGCGCCAGCAGCTCGGCGGGAGTGCCAAACAATGAGCAGTTCTTC

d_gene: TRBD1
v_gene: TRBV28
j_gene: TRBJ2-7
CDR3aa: CASRATGSYEQYF
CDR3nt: TGTGCCAGCAGGGCGACAGGGTCCTACGAGCAGTACTTC

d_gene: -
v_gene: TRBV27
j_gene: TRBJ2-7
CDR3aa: CASSPWYGSFYEQYF
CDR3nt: TGTGCCAGCAGTCCCTGGTACGGGAGCTTCTACGAGCAGTACTTC

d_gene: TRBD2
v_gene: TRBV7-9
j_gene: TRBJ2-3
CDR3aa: CASSPSGRTDTQYF
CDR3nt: TGTGCCAGCAGCCCTAGCGGGAGAACAGATACGCAGTATTTT

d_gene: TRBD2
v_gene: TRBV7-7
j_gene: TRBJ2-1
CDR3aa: CASSPGLASANEQFF
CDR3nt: TGTGCTAGCAGCCCCGGACTAGCCAGCGCCAATGAGCAGTTCTTC

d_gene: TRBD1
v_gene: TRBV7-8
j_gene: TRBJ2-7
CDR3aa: CASSLETGVGEQYF
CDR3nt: TGTGCCAGCAGCTTAGAGACAGGGGTCGGGGAGCAGTACTTC

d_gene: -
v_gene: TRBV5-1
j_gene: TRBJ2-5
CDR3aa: CASSLGAGPETQYF
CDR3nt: TGCGCCAGCAGCTTGGGAGCGGGCCCAGAGACCCAGTACTTC

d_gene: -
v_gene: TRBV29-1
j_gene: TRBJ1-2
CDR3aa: CSVAGQNYGYTF
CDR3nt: TGCAGCGTTGCCGGACAGAACTATGGCTACACCTTC

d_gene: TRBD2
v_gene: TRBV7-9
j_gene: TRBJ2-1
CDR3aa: CASRDSGSSYNEQFF
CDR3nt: TGTGCCAGCAGAGACAGCGGGAGCTCCTACAATGAGCAGTTCTTC

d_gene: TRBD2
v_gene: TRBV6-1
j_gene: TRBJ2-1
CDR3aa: CASSTTSGGGNEQFF
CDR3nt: TGTGCCAGCAGTACGACTAGCGGGGGAGGGAATGAGCAGTTCTTC

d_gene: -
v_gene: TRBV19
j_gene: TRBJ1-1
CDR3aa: CASSYQGGLEAFF
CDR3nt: TGTGCCAGTAGTTATCAGGGAGGACTTGAAGCTTTCTTT

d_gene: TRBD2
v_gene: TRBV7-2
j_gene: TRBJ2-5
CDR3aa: CASSLIAGIQETQYF
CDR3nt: TGTGCCAGCAGCCTCATAGCGGGGATCCAAGAGACCCAGTACTTC

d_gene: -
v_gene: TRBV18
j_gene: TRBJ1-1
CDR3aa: CASSQNRERSEAFF
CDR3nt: TGTGCCAGCTCACAGAACAGGGAAAGGTCTGAAGCTTTCTTT

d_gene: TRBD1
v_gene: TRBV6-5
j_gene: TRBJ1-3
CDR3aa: CASSWGQGAVGNTIYF
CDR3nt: TGTGCCAGCAGTTGGGGACAGGGGGCAGTTGGAAACACCATATATTTT